Following are 3 T cell receptor beta chains from one sample sequenced in a study of blood T cell repertoires in COVID-19. Clones were sequenced by immunoSEQ multiplex PCR, and TCRdb holds only the in-frame ones, with some missing. The sample includes tens of thousands of clones, roughly 80% of them seen just once. Specimen: peripheral blood. The receptor set was obtained from a human donor in a cohort sampled during active COVID-19.

This chain links TRBV5-1 with TRBJ1-5; 7 bases agree with TRBD1. The length of the CDR3 is 15 residues. CDR1 is SGHRS and CDR2 is YFSETQ in the germline V gene. J lost 2 bases, V lost 0 bases, and 2 bases had no gene match. The CDR3 is CASSLEGAGNQPQHF. The CDR3 nucleotides are TGCGCCAGCAGCTTGGAGGGGGCGGGCAATCAGCCCCAGCATTTT.

The chain combines TRBV7-2 with TRBJ2-7, with TRBD1 as a possible D gene (6 bases). The CDR3 extends over 15 amino acids. Trimming removed 6 bases from V and 3 bases from J, with 18 bases in between. CDR1 is SGHTA, CDR2 FQGNSA, per germline. CDR3 in DNA: TGTGCCAGCAGGGAGTGGGACACTTCCTTCTACGAGCAGTACTTC. It yields the protein CASREWDTSFYEQYF.

The genes are TRBV7-6 and TRBJ2-1; 12 bases are shared with TRBD2. The germline V gene has CDR1 SGHVS and CDR2 FNYEAQ. V was clipped by 3 bases and J by 4 bases; unmatched bases: 4. The CDR3 covers 16 residues. The CDR3 loop is CASSFRTSGIYNEQFF. The CDR3 region has the DNA TGTGCCAGCAGCTTTCGGACTAGCGGGATTTACAATGAGCAGTTCTTC.